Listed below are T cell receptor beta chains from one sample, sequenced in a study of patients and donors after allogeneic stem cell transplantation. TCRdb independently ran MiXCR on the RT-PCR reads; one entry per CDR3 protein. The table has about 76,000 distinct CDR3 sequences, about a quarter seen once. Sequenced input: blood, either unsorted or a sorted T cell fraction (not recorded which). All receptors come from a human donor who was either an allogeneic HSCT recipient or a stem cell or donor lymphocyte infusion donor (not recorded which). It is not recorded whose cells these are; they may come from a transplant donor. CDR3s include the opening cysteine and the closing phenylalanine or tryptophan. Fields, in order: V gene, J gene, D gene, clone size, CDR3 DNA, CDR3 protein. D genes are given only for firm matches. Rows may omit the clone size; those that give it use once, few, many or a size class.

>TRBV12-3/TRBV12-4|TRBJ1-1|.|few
TGTGCCAGCAGGCATTTTCCAGCCACCACTGAAGCTTTCTTT
CASRHFPATTEAFF
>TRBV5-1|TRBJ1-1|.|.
TGCGCCAGCACTCTGTCAGAGTCCACTGAAGCTTTCTTT
CASTLSESTEAFF
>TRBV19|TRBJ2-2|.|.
TGTGCCAGTACCTCCCGGCACCTCCCATCGAACACCGGGGAGCTGTTTTTT
CASTSRHLPSNTGELFF
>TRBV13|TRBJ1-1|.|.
TGTGCCAGCAGCTTAGTAGCCGAGCGGCTCACTGAAGCTTTCTTT
CASSLVAERLTEAFF
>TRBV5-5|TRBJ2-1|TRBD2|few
TGTGCCAGCAGCTTGGCGGGGGGGCAAAATGAGCAGTTCTTC
CASSLAGGQNEQFF
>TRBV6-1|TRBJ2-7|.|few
TGTGCCAGCAGTGATGCGGGACTTAGCTCCTACGAGCAGTACTTC
CASSDAGLSSYEQYF
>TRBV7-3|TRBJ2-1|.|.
TGTGCCAGCAGCTTAATCAGCGGTTCCTACAATGAGCAGTTCTTC
CASSLISGSYNEQFF
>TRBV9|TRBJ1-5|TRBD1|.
TGTGCCAGCAGCGTTGATCCGGGACAGGGGGTCAATCAGCCCCAGCATTTT
CASSVDPGQGVNQPQHF
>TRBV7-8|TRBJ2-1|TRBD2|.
TGTGCCAGCAGCGCCGGGGGGGGCTCCTACAATGAGCAGTTCTTC
CASSAGGGSYNEQFF
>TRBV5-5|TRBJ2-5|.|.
TGTGCCAGCAGGACGAGGGCTGGGGGCCAAGAGACCCAGTACTTC
CASRTRAGGQETQYF
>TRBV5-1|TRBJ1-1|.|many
TGCGCCAGCAGCTTGGTAGGGTTGGACACTGAAGCTTTCTTT
CASSLVGLDTEAFF
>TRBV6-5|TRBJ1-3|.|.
TGTGCCAGCAGTCGTGAGGGGGTAGGGGACACCATATATTTT
CASSREGVGDTIYF
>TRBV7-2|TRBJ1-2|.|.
TGTGCCAGCAGCCACAGACGGGAGGGTGGCTACACCTTC
CASSHRREGGYTF
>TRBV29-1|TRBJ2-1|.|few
TGCAGCGTAAACAGGTACAATGAGCAGTTCTTC
CSVNRYNEQFF
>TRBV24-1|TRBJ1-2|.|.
TGTGCCACCAGTGAGGGAATCGGTGGCTACACCTTC
CATSEGIGGYTF
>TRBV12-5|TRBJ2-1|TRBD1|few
TGTGCTAGTGGTTTGGTAAGAGGGGACAGGTCCTACAATGAGCAGTTCTTC
CASGLVRGDRSYNEQFF
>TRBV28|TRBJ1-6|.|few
TGTGCCAGCCAGGGGTACTCAGGAAATTCACCCCTCCACTTT
CASQGYSGNSPLHF
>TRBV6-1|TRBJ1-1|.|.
TGTGCCAGCACTGGTGGGACGGTAGACACTGAAGCTTTCTTT
CASTGGTVDTEAFF
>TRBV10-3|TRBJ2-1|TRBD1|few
TGTGCCATCAGTGAGTCGGGACAGGGAACCTACAATGAGCAGTTCTTC
CAISESGQGTYNEQFF
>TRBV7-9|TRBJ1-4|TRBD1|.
TGTGCCAGCAGCTTCCTGGGGACAGTGGGAAATGAAAAACTGTTTTTT
CASSFLGTVGNEKLFF
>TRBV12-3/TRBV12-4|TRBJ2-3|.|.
TGTGCCAGCAGCCTACTGACCCATCGTTGGAACACAGATACGCAGTATTTT
CASSLLTHRWNTDTQYF
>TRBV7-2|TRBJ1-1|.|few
TGTGCCAGCAGCTTATCTCTCCCCACTGAAGCTTTCTTT
CASSLSLPTEAFF
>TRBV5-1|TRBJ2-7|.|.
TGCGCCAGCAGACACTCTCCCGGGATCCGCCCCGAGCAGTACTTC
CASRHSPGIRPEQYF
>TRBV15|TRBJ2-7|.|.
TGTGCCACCAGCAGAGATATAGACAGGTTCTACGAGCAGTACTTC
CATSRDIDRFYEQYF
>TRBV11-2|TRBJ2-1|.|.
TGTGCCAGCAGCTTTTCTCAGGGGCGGTACAATGAGCAGTTCTTC
CASSFSQGRYNEQFF
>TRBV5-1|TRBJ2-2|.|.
TGCGCCAGCAGCCCCAGGGGAGACACCGGGGAGCTGTTTTTT
CASSPRGDTGELFF
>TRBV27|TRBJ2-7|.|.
TGTGCCAGCAGTTTCAGGGACGCCTGGGGCGAGCAGTACTTC
CASSFRDAWGEQYF
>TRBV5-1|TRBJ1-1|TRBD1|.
TGCGCCAGCAGCTTGTGGGGACAGCTGAACACTGAAGCTTTCTTT
CASSLWGQLNTEAFF
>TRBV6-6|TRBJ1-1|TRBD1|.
TGTGCCAGCAGACCATCGGCGGGACAGGGGCGGACTGAAGCTTTCTTT
CASRPSAGQGRTEAFF
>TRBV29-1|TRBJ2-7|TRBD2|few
TGCAGCGTACGAGCGGGAGGGCCCCACGAGCAGTACTTC
CSVRAGGPHEQYF
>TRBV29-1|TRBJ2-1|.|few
TGCAGCGTTGAGGTCTACAGATACGGCCCCTCAGATGAGCAGTTCTTC
CSVEVYRYGPSDEQFF
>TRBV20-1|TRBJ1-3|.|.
TGCAGTGCTAGAGGGCACTTAGGAAACACCATATATTTT
CSARGHLGNTIYF
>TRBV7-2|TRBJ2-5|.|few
TGTGCCAGCAGTCCGTACCAAGAGACCCAGTACTTC
CASSPYQETQYF
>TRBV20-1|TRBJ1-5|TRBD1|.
TGCAGTGCTAGCCCCGGGACAGGGGGCCATGGCGGCAATCAGCCCCAGCATTTT
CSASPGTGGHGGNQPQHF
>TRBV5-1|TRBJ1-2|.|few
TGCGCCAGCAGCCCTGGAGGGACCTATGGCTACACCTTC
CASSPGGTYGYTF
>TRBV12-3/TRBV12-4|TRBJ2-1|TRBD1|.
TGTGCCAGCAGTGATGACAGGGGCGGATACAATGAGCAGTTCTTC
CASSDDRGGYNEQFF